Following are 22 T cell receptor beta chains from one sample sequenced in a study of CD8 T cells in ankylosing spondylitis. Study findings and constraints: Seven to nine highly homologous variants made up a TCR beta motif, and this motif appeared characteristic of ankylosing spondylitis blood.

No cognate antigen is known for these TCRs. TCRdb processed the 5' RACE reads anew with MiXCR; each CDR3 protein has one entry. The sample yields more than 400,000 distinct CDR3 sequences, 5.3% seen once. Sequencing used blood, either unsorted or a sorted T cell fraction (not recorded which). All receptors come from a male donor with ankylosing spondylitis.

This clonotype has just a few counts. The chain employs TRBV13 and TRBJ2-3, with TRBD1 identical over 7 bases. Germline CDR1 reads PRHDT; CDR2 reads FYEKMQ (reference sequence). Trimming removed 4 bases from V and 2 bases from J; junction bases left unmatched: 9. The length of the CDR3 is 16 residues. The CDR3 region has the DNA TGTGCCAGCAGCTCGCCGACAGGGAGAGTCACAGATACGCAGTATTTT. Encoded protein: CASSSPTGRVTDTQYF.

This clonotype was detected many times. The chain links TRBV18 to TRBJ1-1; D ambiguous. Trimming took off 6 bases at V and 5 bases at J, with 16 bases between the two ends. CDR3 length: 14 amino acids. Germline CDR1 is KGHSH and CDR2 is LQKENI. The CDR3 region has the DNA TGTGCCAGCTCCCGGGAGTGGGAGGGAACTGAAGCTTTCTTT. Translation: CASSREWEGTEAFF.

This clonotype was detected many times. The chain has TRBV27 and TRBJ2-7; maybe TRBD2 (6 bases). V was cut by 0 bases and J by 6 bases, with 6 bases left in between. Germline V gives CDR1 MNHEY, CDR2 SMNVEV (reference sequence). The CDR3 loop spans 12 amino acids. In nucleotides, the CDR3 is TGTGCCAGCAGTTTATCGGGGGGCGAGCAGTACTTC. This gives the protein CASSLSGGEQYF.

Many counts were recorded for this clonotype. The chain is built from TRBV18 and TRBJ2-3; D uncertain. Germline lookup yields CDR1 KGHSH and CDR2 LQKENI. The CDR3 totals 14 residues. Trimming left V 2 bases short and J 1 base short, with 7 bases between. The CDR3 nucleotides read TGTGCCAGCTCACCATCGCGAGGCACAGATACGCAGTATTTT. This gives the protein CASSPSRGTDTQYF.

The sample holds many counts of this clonotype. The rearrangement joins TRBV18 to TRBJ1-5, with 7 bases aligning to TRBD1. In germline, CDR1 is KGHSH, CDR2 LQKENI. V shed 3 bases, J shed 2 bases, and the junction held 7 bases outside the gene matches. The CDR3 runs 16 residues. The CDR3 sequence: CASSPATGMGNQPQHF. The CDR3 coding sequence is TGTGCCAGCTCACCGGCGACAGGGATGGGCAATCAGCCCCAGCATTTT.

This clonotype has ten or more counts. The V and J genes are TRBV15 and TRBJ2-5, with 8 bases aligning to TRBD1. Germline trimming cut 8 bases from V and 4 bases from J; bases unmatched to any gene: 6. There are 13 residues in the CDR3. Germline assignment: CDR1 LNHNV and CDR2 YYDKDF (reference sequence). The CDR3, as DNA: TGTGCCACCCACGACAGGGGAGGAGAGACCCAGTACTTC. This sequence encodes CATHDRGGETQYF.

This clonotype was seen ten or more times. This rearrangement joins TRBV9 to TRBJ2-1; D is possibly TRBD2 (5 bases). Germline CDR1 reads SGDLS; CDR2 reads YYNGEE. V gave up 0 bases and J gave up 12 bases, with 16 bases separating them. The CDR3 spans 14 residues. DNA of the CDR3: TGTGCCAGCAGCGTAGTGGTCACCGGAGAGGGGCAGTTCTTC. This encodes CASSVVVTGEGQFF.

Of note for this clonotype: A much larger clonotype is one base distant, so this may be a read error. The chain couples TRBV9 to TRBJ2-7; 7 bases line up with TRBD1. V dropped 7 bases and J dropped 3; count of bases not matched to a gene: 16. In germline, CDR1 is SGDLS, CDR2 YYNGEE. The CDR3 is 16 amino acids. Here the CDR3 DNA reads TGTGCCAGCGGCGCGGCCAATTCGGACAGGTTCTACGAGCAGTACTTC. Protein: CASGAANSDRFYEQYF.

This clonotype was counted at least ten times. V gene TRBV7-2 combines with J gene TRBJ1-1; no clear D gene. The ends were cut back, 5 bases at V and 0 bases at J, with 16 bases in the middle. CDR3 size: 16 residues. Germline V CDR1 and CDR2: SGHTA, FQGNSA. The CDR3 DNA reads TGTGCCAGCAGCCCCTGGCAGCGCGGCCTGAACACTGAAGCTTTCTTT. Translation gives CASSPWQRGLNTEAFF.

The V gene is TRBV6-1, the J gene TRBJ2-1; 7 positions match TRBD2. The V gene's germline CDR1 is MNHNS and CDR2 SASEGT. There are 15 residues in the CDR3. J lost 4 bases, V lost 6 bases, and 9 bases had no gene match. The CDR3 DNA reads TGTGCCAGCAGCCCCCCGGGACTACAATACAATGAGCAGTTCTTC. Protein product: CASSPPGLQYNEQFF.

The chain employs TRBV7-9 and TRBJ1-2, with TRBD1 as a possible D gene (5 bases). Trimming took off 5 bases at V and 6 bases at J, with 13 bases between the two ends. Germline loops: CDR1 SEHNR, CDR2 FQNEAQ (reference sequence). The CDR3 is 13 amino acids. CDR3 protein: CASSLPLGDGYTF. In nucleotides, the CDR3 is TGTGCCAGCAGCCTCCCACTAGGGGATGGCTACACCTTC.

A few counts support this clonotype. The CDR3 bases are TGCAGTGCTCAACCGACTAGTGTCTACAATGAGCAGTTCTTC. Translating it yields CSAQPTSVYNEQFF. V usage is TRBV20-1 and J usage is TRBJ2-1, with D perhaps TRBD2 (6 bases). This CDR3 is built from 14 residues. Trimming took off 5 bases at V and 3 bases at J, with 14 bases between the two ends. Looked up from germline, CDR1 is DFQATT and CDR2 is SNEGSKA (reference sequence).

This clonotype has at least ten counts. This chain connects TRBV12-3 or TRBV12-4 to TRBJ2-2; D not certain. This CDR3 has 16 residues. Trimming took off 2 bases at V and 2 bases at J, with 12 bases between the two ends. In DNA, the CDR3 is TGTGCCAGCAGTTTAAACCCTCTTCTAAACACCGGGGAGCTGTTTTTT. Translating gives CASSLNPLLNTGELFF.

In this sample, this clonotype turned up many times. V usage is TRBV27 and J usage is TRBJ1-2; possibly TRBD1 for D (6 bases). Germline V gene sequence: CDR1 MNHEY, CDR2 SMNVEV (reference sequence). V was trimmed by 7 bases and J by 0 bases, leaving 15 bases between them. CDR3 length equals 15 residues. The DNA of the CDR3 is TGTGCCAGCAACTTCGACAGGACAGCTAACTATGGCTACACCTTC. Its translation is CASNFDRTANYGYTF.

In its sample, this clonotype was seen many times. This chain joins TRBV11-2 and TRBJ2-5; 12 bases match TRBD2. The trim removed 6 bases at V and 5 bases at J, leaving 10 bases unmatched. Germline V gene lookup returns CDR1 SGHAT and CDR2 FQNNGV. The CDR3 is 16 amino acids. The CDR3 DNA is TGTGCCAGCAGTTTCTTATCTAGCGGGGGGGAGGAGACCCAGTACTTC. Translated: CASSFLSSGGEETQYF.

This clonotype was detected many times. J is TRBJ2-1 and V is TRBV12-3 or TRBV12-4; the match to TRBD1 covers 7 bases. Losses at the gene ends were 6 bases for V and 5 bases for J; bases not matched to a gene: 4. This CDR3 spans 13 amino acids. This chain's CDR3 is CASSPDRNNEQFF. In DNA form, the CDR3 reads TGTGCCAGCAGCCCGGACAGGAACAATGAGCAGTTCTTC.

The rearrangement joins TRBV20-1 to TRBJ1-1; TRBD1 is a possible D gene (6 bases). Germline-derived CDR1 and CDR2 are DFQATT and SNEGSKA (reference sequence). With 0 bases removed from V and 8 bases from J, the gap between germline ends came to 22 bases. CDR3 length equals 16 residues. CDR3 loop: CSARDLQFSTTGEAFF. CDR3 nucleotide sequence: TGCAGTGCTAGAGATTTACAGTTCTCCACAACAGGGGAAGCTTTCTTT.

As for this clonotype: One base away lies a much larger clone, so this may be a sequencing read error. J is TRBJ2-1 and V is TRBV24-1; D remains ambiguous. CDR1 KGHDR and CDR2 SFDVKD come from the germline V gene. The CDR3 is 13 residues long. V gave up 7 bases and J gave up 8 bases, with 14 bases separating them. CDR3 residues: CATRGYFTDEQFF. The DNA of the CDR3 is TGTGCCACCAGGGGATACTTTACGGATGAGCAGTTCTTC.

The genes are TRBV7-9 and TRBJ2-5; maybe TRBD1 (6 bases). The CDR3 consists of 14 residues. Germline CDR1 reads SEHNR; CDR2 reads FQNEAQ (reference sequence). V was pared by 5 bases and J by 4 bases, with 14 bases between. The CDR3 DNA reads as TGTGCCAGCAGCCTGACACAGGGCTTAGAGACCCAGTACTTC. This translates into CASSLTQGLETQYF.

This clonotype was seen at least ten times. This chain joins TRBV5-1 and TRBJ2-7; TRBD1 is a possible D gene (6 bases). V was pared by 6 bases and J by 4 bases, with 23 bases between. This CDR3 contains 16 residues. The germline CDR1 and CDR2 sequences are SGHRS and YFSETQ. For the CDR3, the DNA is TGCGCCAGCACCCCCTGGGACACCTCCACCTCGTACGAGCAGTACTTC. Its protein is CASTPWDTSTSYEQYF.

This clonotype was seen many times. The chain has TRBV4-2 and TRBJ1-6, with 7 bases aligning to TRBD1. From germline, CDR1 is LGHNA and CDR2 YNFKEQ. The CDR3 extends over 16 amino acids. The ends lost 1 base at V and 8 bases at J; junction bases unmatched: 8. DNA for the CDR3: TGTGCCAGCAGCCAAGCCCCGGGACAGTTTTATTCACCCCTCCACTTT. Translation gives CASSQAPGQFYSPLHF.

This clonotype has at least ten counts. The J gene is TRBJ1-5, the V gene TRBV7-2; D not resolved. CDR3 length: 14 residues. From germline, CDR1 is SGHTA and CDR2 FQGNSA. V lost 5 bases and J lost 6, with 14 bases in between. The CDR3 region has the DNA TGTGCCAGCAGCCCCCGGACGTCCGGTCAGCCCCAGCATTTT. Protein: CASSPRTSGQPQHF.